One and the same sample provided the 16 T cell receptor beta chains below, sequenced in a study of T cell clusters in autoimmune cytopenias. TRB amplification used 250 ng of peripheral blood genomic DNA. One tube held mixed TRB-A and TRB-B primer pools for touch-down PCR. TCRdb re-called the multiplex PCR reads; one entry per CDR3 protein, DNA not given. The data show around 7,800 distinct CDR3 sequences, and the top ten clones hold 28%. The material sequenced was peripheral blood. The receptor source for this set is a human donor with an autoimmune cytopenia or autoimmune hepatitis (not recorded which).

V is TRBV5-1 and J is TRBJ1-3. Looked up from germline, CDR1 is SGHRS and CDR2 is YFSETQ. CDR3 length equals 14 residues. The CDR3 protein is CASSLPGPGNTIYF.

The chain uses TRBV9 and TRBJ1-1. This CDR3 is 13 amino acids long. CDR1 and CDR2 from the germline V gene are SGDLS and YYNGEE. The CDR3 here is CASSFSANTEAFF.

The chain combines TRBV6-1 with TRBJ1-1. Germline V gene data show CDR1 as MNHNS and CDR2 as SASEGT. The CDR3 consists of 17 residues. CDR3 region: CASRMWVLPESNTEAFF.

This chain links TRBV27 with TRBJ2-6; TCRdb picks TRBD1, but there is no DNA to check that call. The CDR3 spans 18 residues. Germline-derived CDR1 and CDR2 are MNHEY and SMNVEV (reference sequence). CDR3 in amino acids: CASRKDRGLVSGANVLTF.

The gene calls are TRBV25-1 and TRBJ2-1; TCRdb gives TRBD2 as the D gene, but with no DNA this cannot be confirmed. This CDR3 has 16 amino acids. Germline lookup yields CDR1 MGHDK and CDR2 SYGVNS. The CDR3 loop is CASSEVAGRLVNEQFF. Full variable domain (remainder filled in from reference TRBV25-1 and TRBJ2-1): EADIYQTPRYLVIGTGKKITLECSQTMGHDKMYWYQQDPGMELHLIHYSYGVNSTEKGDLSSESTVSRIRTEHFPLTLESARPSHTSQYLCASSEVAGRLVNEQFFGPGTRLTVL.

Judged by frequency, this clonotype is medium-sized. This chain links TRBV5-6 with TRBJ2-7. The CDR3 has 15 residues. Germline assignment: CDR1 SGHDT and CDR2 YYEEEE. CDR3 loop: CASSLWTTRANEQYF.

The V gene is TRBV6-5, the J gene TRBJ1-1; the TRBD1 assignment by TCRdb is unverifiable without DNA. This CDR3 is 17 amino acids long. The germline CDR1 and CDR2 sequences are MNHEY and SVGAGI. The CDR3 sequence: CASSYEMTGGLGTEAFF.

The genes are TRBV6-5 and TRBJ2-1; TCRdb lists TRBD2, though no DNA is available to test this call. This CDR3 is 18 amino acids long. In germline, CDR1 is MNHEY, CDR2 SVGAGI. The CDR3: CASSTRANLLQGYNEQFF.

This clonotype shows up as medium-sized by frequency. V and J are TRBV27 and TRBJ2-7; TCRdb lists TRBD2, though no DNA is available to test this call. In germline, CDR1 is MNHEY, CDR2 SMNVEV (reference sequence). The CDR3 is 15 amino acids. CDR3 in amino acids: CASSLGLGLLYEQYF.

The chain employs TRBV27 and TRBJ2-3; there is no DNA to check the TCRdb D call of TRBD2. Germline V gene sequence: CDR1 MNHEY, CDR2 SMNVEV (reference sequence). The CDR3 spans 14 residues. CDR3 sequence: CASSSGRITDTQYF.

This clonotype is called medium-sized (0.01 to 0.1%) based on its frequency. The rearrangement uses TRBV7-3 and TRBJ1-6; the D call of TRBD1 rests on TCRdb alone, since no DNA is present to check it. The CDR3 spans 15 residues. Germline-derived CDR1 and CDR2 are SGHTA and FQGTGA. CDR3: CASSWTGGSNSPLHF.

The chain combines TRBV7-9 with TRBJ2-6; TCRdb names TRBD1, which stays unverified in the absence of DNA. The CDR3 is made up of 19 amino acids. The V gene's germline CDR1 is SEHNR and CDR2 FQNEAQ (reference sequence). CDR3: CASSWGTGTGVPGANVLTF.

This clonotype is called medium-sized based on its frequency. V and J are TRBV19 and TRBJ2-7; as DNA is missing, the TRBD1 call by TCRdb cannot be tested. The CDR3 is 15 amino acids. Germline CDR1 reads LNHDA; CDR2 reads SQIVND (reference sequence). CDR3: CATSHPPGHQYEQYF.

The V call is TRBV19, the J call TRBJ2-3; TCRdb indicates TRBD1, and absent DNA this call remains unverified. Germline V gives CDR1 LNHDA, CDR2 SQIVND (reference sequence). This CDR3 contains 15 residues. The CDR3 region is CASSMRGLLTDTQYF.

The rearrangement joins TRBV10-3 to TRBJ2-5; as DNA is missing, the TRBD1 call by TCRdb cannot be tested. The germline CDR1 and CDR2 sequences are ENHRY and SYGVKD. This CDR3 spans 16 amino acids. CDR3 sequence: CAISGSTLAGAETQYF.

This clonotype shows up as medium-sized (0.01 to 0.1%) by frequency. The chain's CDR3 is CASSSWTQLNSPLHF. The chain couples TRBV5-6 to TRBJ1-6; with no DNA, the TCRdb D assignment of TRBD1 cannot be verified. Germline loops: CDR1 SGHDT, CDR2 YYEEEE. The CDR3 totals 15 residues.